A single TCR beta chain is shown here with its context. The CDR3 extends over 16 amino acids. Losses at the gene ends were 3 bases for V and 2 bases for J; bases not matched to a gene: 7. CDR1 GTSNPN and CDR2 SVGIG come from the germline V gene (reference sequence). This entry belongs to a study of blood T cell repertoires in COVID-19. Per the study methods: Quantification of nucleated cells was approximated via reference gene primer amplification. Clones were sequenced by immunoSEQ multiplex PCR, and TCRdb holds only the in-frame ones, with some missing. The DNA was the basis for D and trimming; V, J and clone size are from that table. The sample comprises about 140,000 clones, about nine tenths of which are singletons, and 0.75% to 0.95% rests with the top ten.

J is TRBJ2-3 and V is TRBV30; 11 bases line up with TRBD2. Sequenced input: peripheral blood. The receptor comes from a woman aged 45-59 years with acute or convalescent COVID-19. CDR3 in amino acids: CAWREGLAAATDTQYF. CDR3 DNA: TGTGCCTGGAGGGAGGGACTAGCGGCTGCCACAGATACGCAGTATTTT.